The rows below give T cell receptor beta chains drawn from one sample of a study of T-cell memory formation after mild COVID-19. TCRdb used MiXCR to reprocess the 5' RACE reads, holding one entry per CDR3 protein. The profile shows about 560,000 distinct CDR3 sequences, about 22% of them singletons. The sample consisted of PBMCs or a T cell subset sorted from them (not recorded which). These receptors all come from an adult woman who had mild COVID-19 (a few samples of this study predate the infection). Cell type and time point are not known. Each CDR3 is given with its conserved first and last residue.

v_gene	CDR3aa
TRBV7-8	CASSLDLSDTQYF
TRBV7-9	CASSSPGTGVGNEQFF
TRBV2	CASTENGGQAYEQYF
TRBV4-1	CASSQDRASRWDEQFF
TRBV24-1	CATERQGETYTQYF
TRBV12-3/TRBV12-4	CASSLALGQNSGANVLTF
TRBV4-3	CASSLNLRQGHNEQFF
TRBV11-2	CASSLAGGGKTDTQYF
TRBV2	CASSERRAGGTGELFF
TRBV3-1	CASSHHTGAAGNTIYF
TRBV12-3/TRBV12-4	CASSFWRSIVTGELFF
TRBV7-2	CASSLVVVGGVIEETQYF
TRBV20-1	CSARIGVYGYTF
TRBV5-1	CASSLSGTVRTDTQYF
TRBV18	CASSPPGFYYGYTF
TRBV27	CASRAGRQGTYEQYF
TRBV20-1	CSARVGGPGDTQYF
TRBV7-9	CASSLGGLLLNEQFF
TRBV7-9	CASILTSGIYNEQFF
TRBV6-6	CASSYSGMNQPQHF
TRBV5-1	CASSGGTEYYGYTF
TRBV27	CASTSGFTQYF
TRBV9	CASSVAGTEAFF
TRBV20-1	CSARDGGTEQFF
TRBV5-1	CASSFGQGEDIQYF
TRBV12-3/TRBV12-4	CASSPDATGFNTEAFF